The rows below give T cell receptor beta chains drawn from one sample of a study of T cell repertoires in cytomegalovirus infection. TCRdb re-analysed the reads in MiXCR, keeping a single row per CDR3 protein. The data hold roughly 720,000 distinct CDR3 sequences, with approximately 34% observed a single time. What was sequenced was PBMCs. Receptors originate from a human donor in good health (CMV status not recorded). Some clones in this sample may be carry-over from other donors' samples. Both conserved end residues are part of each CDR3. A D gene is named only where the DNA matches it firmly. Some rows have no size entry. The others give once, few or many, or a class for an expanded clone.

TRBV9	TRBJ2-1	-	once	16	CASSVGPDLSYNEQFF	TGTGCCAGCAGCGTAGGGCCGGACCTCTCCTACAATGAGCAGTTCTTC
TRBV12-3/TRBV12-4	TRBJ2-3	TRBD1	once	13	CASSTGGVDTQYF	TGTGCCAGCAGTACAGGGGGCGTAGATACGCAGTATTTT
TRBV12-3/TRBV12-4	TRBJ1-5	-	few	14	CASSLGGSHQPQHF	TGTGCCAGCAGTTTAGGTGGGTCCCATCAGCCCCAGCATTTT
TRBV7-2	TRBJ2-7	-	-	14	CASRKNRENYEQYF	TGTGCCAGCAGAAAGAACCGGGAAAACTACGAGCAGTACTTC
TRBV12-3/TRBV12-4	TRBJ2-7	TRBD1	few	15	CASSSFGTAFSEQYF	TGTGCCAGCAGCTCGTTTGGGACAGCCTTTTCCGAGCAGTACTTC
TRBV28	TRBJ1-2	-	once	15	CASSLWGRQTYGYTF	TGTGCCAGCAGTTTATGGGGGAGACAGACCTATGGCTACACCTTC
TRBV20-1	TRBJ2-7	TRBD2	-	14	CTAAGGGLVYEQYF	TGCACCGCTGCGGGAGGAGGGTTGGTCTACGAGCAGTACTTC
TRBV7-2	TRBJ2-1	TRBD2	few	16	CASSPSRLAGGTEQFF	TGTGCCAGCAGCCCCAGTCGGCTAGCGGGAGGGACTGAGCAGTTCTTC
TRBV28	TRBJ1-2	TRBD1	-	15	CASSEPGGRNYGYTF	TGTGCCAGCAGCGAGCCAGGGGGCCGTAACTATGGCTACACCTTC
TRBV28	TRBJ2-7	-	-	14	CASSIGWSLHAQYF	TGTGCCAGTTCAATTGGCTGGAGTTTACACGCGCAGTACTTC
TRBV6-4	TRBJ1-4	-	-	15	CASSDSAERNEKLFF	TGTGCCAGCAGTGACTCTGCAGAACGTAATGAAAAACTGTTTTTT
TRBV4-1	TRBJ2-7	TRBD2	-	15	CASSQSSGTSYQVYF	TGCGCCAGCAGCCAATCTAGCGGGACCTCCTATCAGGTGTACTTC
TRBV3-1	TRBJ1-5	-	few	13	CASSQGTNQPQHF	TGTGCCAGCAGCCAAGGGACTAATCAGCCCCAGCATTTT
TRBV4-2	TRBJ2-2	-	-	16	CASSQSPRANTGELFF	TGTGCCAGCAGCCAATCCCCCCGCGCAAACACCGGGGAGCTGTTTTTT